Listed below are T cell receptor beta chains from one sample, sequenced in a study of beta chain features in type 1 diabetes. TCRdb keeps only in-frame clones here, not all; method: immunoSEQ multiplex PCR. The repertoire includes over 25,000 clones, 49% of them detected once, and 0.25% to 0.35% sits in the top ten. Source material: stem cell memory CD4+ T cells from blood. The receptors come from a young man with type 1 diabetes. Both conserved end residues are part of each CDR3. The D gene is left open where the match is weak. Clone size is shown for a subset of rows, as once, few, many or a class of expanded clone.

TRBV6-6	TRBD1	once	TRBJ1-1	TGTGCCAGCAGTTATTCGGACAGGTCCACTGAAGCTTTCTTT	CASSYSDRSTEAFF
TRBV5-4	TRBD1	-	TRBJ2-7	TGTGCCAGCAGCGAAACGGGACAGGGGATGAGGGAGCAGTACTTC	CASSETGQGMREQYF
TRBV14	TRBD2	-	TRBJ2-1	TGTGCCAGCAGCCAAGATCTCCTAGCGGGAGCGTCCTACAATGAGCAGTTCTTC	CASSQDLLAGASYNEQFF
TRBV6-4	-	few	TRBJ1-1	TGTGCCAGCAGCACGCAGGAGAACACTGAAGCTTTCTTT	CASSTQENTEAFF
TRBV9	TRBD1	few	TRBJ1-2	TGTGCCAGCAGCGTCTCACTTGGGGACAGGCCGACTAACTATGGCTACACCTTC	CASSVSLGDRPTNYGYTF
TRBV18	-	-	TRBJ2-5	TGTGCCAGCTCACCACTCCTGACAGACCAAGAGACCCAGTACTTC	CASSPLLTDQETQYF
TRBV7-9	TRBD1	-	TRBJ1-2	TGTGCCAGCAGCCGAGGACAGGGAAGCTATGGCTACACCTTC	CASSRGQGSYGYTF
TRBV4-1	TRBD1	-	TRBJ1-2	TGCGCCAGCAGCCAGCCGGGACAGGGGGCGCTTAACTATGGCTACACCTTC	CASSQPGQGALNYGYTF
TRBV4-1	TRBD1	few	TRBJ1-6	TGCGCCAGCAGCCAAGCGGGACAGGGCTTCATGGCCCTCCACTTT	CASSQAGQGFMALHF
TRBV5-1	TRBD1	-	TRBJ1-2	TGCGCCAGCAGCTTGGGGACAGGGGGCGACTATGGCTACACCTTC	CASSLGTGGDYGYTF
TRBV6-6	-	few	TRBJ1-1	TGTGCCAGCAGTTACCTTGGACACAACACTGAAGCTTTCTTT	CASSYLGHNTEAFF
TRBV6-5	TRBD1	-	TRBJ1-2	TGTGCCAGCAGTTCGACAGGGGGTGCTGGCTACACCTTC	CASSSTGGAGYTF
TRBV5-1	TRBD1	-	TRBJ2-7	TGCGCCAGCAGGGAGCCGGGACAGGGTGGGGAGCAGTACTTC	CASREPGQGGEQYF
TRBV7-2	-	few	TRBJ2-1	TGTGCCAGCAGCTCCGGTCGCGGCAGGGGCTATGAGCAGTTCTTC	CASSSGRGRGYEQFF
TRBV14	-	-	TRBJ1-2	TGTGCCAGCAGCCAAGTTAGTCGCCTAGGGGGAGTCACCTTC	CASSQVSRLGGVTF
TRBV7-9	-	-	TRBJ2-7	TGTGCCAGCAGCTTAGGGGGCGCAGGGGCCTACTACGAGCAGTACTTC	CASSLGGAGAYYEQYF
TRBV28	-	-	TRBJ2-1	TGTGCCAGCAGTCGTTATTCGACAGGTCTCGGGCAGTTCTTC	CASSRYSTGLGQFF
TRBV7-9	TRBD2	-	TRBJ2-5	TGTGCCAGCAGCCGAACCGGGACTAGCATAGAGACCCAGTACTTC	CASSRTGTSIETQYF
TRBV4-1	-	-	TRBJ1-5	TGCGCCAGCAGCCAAGATTACGCGATCCGCAATCAGCCCCAGCATTTT	CASSQDYAIRNQPQHF
TRBV9	-	-	TRBJ1-6	TGTGCCAGCAGCGTATCTTCGGACAGTTCAAATTCACCCCTCCACTTT	CASSVSSDSSNSPLHF